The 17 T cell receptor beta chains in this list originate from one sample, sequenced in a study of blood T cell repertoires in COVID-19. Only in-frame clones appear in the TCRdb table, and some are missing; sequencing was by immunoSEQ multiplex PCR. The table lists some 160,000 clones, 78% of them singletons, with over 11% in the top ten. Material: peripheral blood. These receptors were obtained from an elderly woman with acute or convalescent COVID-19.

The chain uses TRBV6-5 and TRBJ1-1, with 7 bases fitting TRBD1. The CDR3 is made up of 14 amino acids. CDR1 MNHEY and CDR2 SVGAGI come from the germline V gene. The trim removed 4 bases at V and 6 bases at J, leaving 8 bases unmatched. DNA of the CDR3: TGTGCCAGCAGTTCCCCTTTAGGGGGCTCTGAAGCTTTCTTT. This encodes CASSSPLGGSEAFF.

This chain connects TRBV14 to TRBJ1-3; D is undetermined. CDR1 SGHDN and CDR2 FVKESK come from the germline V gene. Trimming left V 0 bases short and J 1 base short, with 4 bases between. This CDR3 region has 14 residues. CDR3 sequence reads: CASSQDSSGNTIYF. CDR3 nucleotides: TGTGCCAGCAGCCAAGACAGTTCTGGAAACACCATATATTTT.

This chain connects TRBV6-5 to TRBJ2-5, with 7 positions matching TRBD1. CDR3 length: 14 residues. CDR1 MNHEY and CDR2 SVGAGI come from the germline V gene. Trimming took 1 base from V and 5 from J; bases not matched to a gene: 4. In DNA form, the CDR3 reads TGTGCCAGCAGTTACTTCGGACAGGAGGAGACCCAGTACTTC. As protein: CASSYFGQEETQYF.

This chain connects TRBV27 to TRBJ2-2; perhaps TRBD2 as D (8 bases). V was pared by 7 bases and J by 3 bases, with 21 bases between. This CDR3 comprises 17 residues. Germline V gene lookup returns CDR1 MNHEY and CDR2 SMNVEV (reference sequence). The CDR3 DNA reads TGTGCCAGCACCTCCGGGAGGGGGCTAAGGGACACCGGGGAGCTGTTTTTT. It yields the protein CASTSGRGLRDTGELFF.

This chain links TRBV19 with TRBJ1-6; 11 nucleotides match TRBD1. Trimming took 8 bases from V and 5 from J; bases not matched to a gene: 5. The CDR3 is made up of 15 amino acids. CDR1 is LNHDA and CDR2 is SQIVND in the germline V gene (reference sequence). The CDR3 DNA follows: TGTGCCAGTGCGGACAGGGGGCTGAATAATTCACCCCTCCACTTT. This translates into CASADRGLNNSPLHF.

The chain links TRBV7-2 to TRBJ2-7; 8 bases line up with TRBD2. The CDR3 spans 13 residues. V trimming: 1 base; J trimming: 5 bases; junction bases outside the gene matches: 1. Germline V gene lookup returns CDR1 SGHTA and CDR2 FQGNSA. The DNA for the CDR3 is TGTGCCAGCAGCTTAGAACTAGCGGACGAGCAGTACTTC. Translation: CASSLELADEQYF.

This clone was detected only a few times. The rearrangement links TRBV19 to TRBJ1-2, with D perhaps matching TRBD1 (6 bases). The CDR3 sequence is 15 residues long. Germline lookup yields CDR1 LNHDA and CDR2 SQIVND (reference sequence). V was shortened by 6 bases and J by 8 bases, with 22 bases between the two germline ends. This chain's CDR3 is CASRHTGPLQRGYTF. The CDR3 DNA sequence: TGTGCCAGTAGGCACACAGGGCCTCTTCAGAGAGGCTACACCTTC.

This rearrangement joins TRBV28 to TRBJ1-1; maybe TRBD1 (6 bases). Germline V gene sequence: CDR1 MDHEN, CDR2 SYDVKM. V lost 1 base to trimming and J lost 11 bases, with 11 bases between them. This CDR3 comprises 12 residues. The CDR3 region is CASSLFTGLAFF. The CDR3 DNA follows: TGTGCCAGCAGTTTATTCACAGGGTTGGCTTTCTTT. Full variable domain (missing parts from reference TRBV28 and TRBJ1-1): DVKVTQSSRYLVKRTGEKVFLECVQDMDHENMFWYRQDPGLGLRLIYFSYDVKMKEKGDIPEGYSVSREKKERFSLILESASTNQTSMYLCASSLFTGLAFFGQGTRLTVV.

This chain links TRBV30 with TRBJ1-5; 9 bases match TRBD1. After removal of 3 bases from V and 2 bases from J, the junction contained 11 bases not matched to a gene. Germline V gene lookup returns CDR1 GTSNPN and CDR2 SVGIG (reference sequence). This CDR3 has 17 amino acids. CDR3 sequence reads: CAWSGGTGSGGNQPQHF. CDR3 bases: TGTGCCTGGAGCGGCGGGACAGGGTCTGGAGGCAATCAGCCCCAGCATTTT.

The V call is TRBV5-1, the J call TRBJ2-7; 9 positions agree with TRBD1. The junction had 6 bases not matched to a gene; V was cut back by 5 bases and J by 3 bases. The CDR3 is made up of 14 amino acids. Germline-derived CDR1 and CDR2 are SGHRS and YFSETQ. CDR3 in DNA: TGCGCCAGCAGACCCGGGACAGGGAACTACGAGCAGTACTTC. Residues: CASRPGTGNYEQYF.

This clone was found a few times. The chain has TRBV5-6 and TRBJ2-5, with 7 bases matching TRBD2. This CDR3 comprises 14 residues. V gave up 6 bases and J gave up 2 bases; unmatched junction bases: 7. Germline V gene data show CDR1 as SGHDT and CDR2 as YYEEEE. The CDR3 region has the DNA TGTGCCAGCATCCCTAGGCGGGGGCAAGAGACCCAGTACTTC. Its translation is CASIPRRGQETQYF.

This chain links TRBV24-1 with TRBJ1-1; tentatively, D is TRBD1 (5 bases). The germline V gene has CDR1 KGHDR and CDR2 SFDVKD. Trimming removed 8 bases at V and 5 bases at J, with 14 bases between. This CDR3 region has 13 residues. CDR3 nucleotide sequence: TGTGCCACCACCGCTCAGGGTGATACTGAAGCTTTCTTT. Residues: CATTAQGDTEAFF.

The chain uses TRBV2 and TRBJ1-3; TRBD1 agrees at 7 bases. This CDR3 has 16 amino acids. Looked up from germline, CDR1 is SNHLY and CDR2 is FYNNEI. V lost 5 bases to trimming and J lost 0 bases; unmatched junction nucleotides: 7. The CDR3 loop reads CASSPGGFLSGNTIYF. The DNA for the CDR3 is TGTGCCAGCAGTCCAGGGGGGTTCCTCTCTGGAAACACCATATATTTT.

CDR3 in amino acids: CASSFTEAGELFF. The CDR3 region has the DNA TGTGCCAGCAGCTTTACCGAGGCCGGGGAGCTGTTTTTT. The rearrangement uses TRBV11-2 and TRBJ2-2; D is uncertain. Germline V CDR1 and CDR2: SGHAT, FQNNGV. This CDR3 has 13 amino acids. V lost 3 bases and J 6 bases, leaving 8 bases between the germline ends.

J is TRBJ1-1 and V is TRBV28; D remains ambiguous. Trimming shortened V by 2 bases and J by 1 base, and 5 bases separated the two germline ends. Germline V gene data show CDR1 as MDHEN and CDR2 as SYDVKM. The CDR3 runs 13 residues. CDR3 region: CASSLERNTEAFF. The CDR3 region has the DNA TGTGCCAGCAGTTTAGAGAGGAACACTGAAGCTTTCTTT.

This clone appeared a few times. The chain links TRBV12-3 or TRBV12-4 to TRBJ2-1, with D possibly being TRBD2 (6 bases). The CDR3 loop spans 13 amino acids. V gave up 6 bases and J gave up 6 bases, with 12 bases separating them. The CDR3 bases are TGTGCCAGCAGAATCGGGGGTCGCAATGAGCAGTTCTTC. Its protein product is CASRIGGRNEQFF.

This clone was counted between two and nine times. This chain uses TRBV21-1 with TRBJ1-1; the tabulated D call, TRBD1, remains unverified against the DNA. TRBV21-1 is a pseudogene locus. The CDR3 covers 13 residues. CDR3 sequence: CATTLRGNTEAFF. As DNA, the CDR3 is TGTGCCACCACTTTAAGGGGGAACACTGAAGCTTTCTTT.